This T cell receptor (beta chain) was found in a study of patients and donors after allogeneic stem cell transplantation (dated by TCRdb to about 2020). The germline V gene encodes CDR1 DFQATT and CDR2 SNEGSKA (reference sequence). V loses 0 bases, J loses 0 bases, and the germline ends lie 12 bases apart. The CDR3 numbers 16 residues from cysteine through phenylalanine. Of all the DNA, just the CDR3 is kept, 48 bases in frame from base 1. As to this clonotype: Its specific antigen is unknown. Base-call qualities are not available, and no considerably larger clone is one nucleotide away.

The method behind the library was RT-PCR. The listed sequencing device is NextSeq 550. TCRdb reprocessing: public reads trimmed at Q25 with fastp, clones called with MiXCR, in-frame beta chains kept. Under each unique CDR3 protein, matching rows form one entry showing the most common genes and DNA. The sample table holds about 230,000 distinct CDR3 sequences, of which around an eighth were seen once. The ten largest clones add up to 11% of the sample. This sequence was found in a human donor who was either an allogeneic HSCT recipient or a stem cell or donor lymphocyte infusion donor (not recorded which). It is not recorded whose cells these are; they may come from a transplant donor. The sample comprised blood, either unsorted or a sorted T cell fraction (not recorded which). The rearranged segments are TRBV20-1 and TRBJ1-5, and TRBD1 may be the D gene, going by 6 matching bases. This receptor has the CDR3 CSARDPGQYSNQPQHF. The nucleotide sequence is TGCAGTGCTAGAGATCCCGGACAGTATAGCAATCAGCCCCAGCATTTT.